A selection of T cell receptor beta chains follows, all from one sample in a study of Ad26.COV2.S vaccination and SARS-CoV-2 variants. Repertoires were generated with immunoSEQ multiplex PCR, while TCRdb's copy carries only in-frame clones and drops some. The data contain about 440,000 clones, 90% of them singletons. The specimen was peripheral blood, collected in a trial of Ad26.COV2.S vaccine versus placebo. The receptors here all came from a person aged 18-65 years who received the Ad26.COV2.S COVID-19 vaccine or a placebo. CDR3s include the opening cysteine and the closing phenylalanine or tryptophan. The order of the fields is V gene, J gene, CDR3 protein.

v_call: TRBV29-1; j_call: TRBJ2-7; cdr3_aa: CSVASGYEQYF
v_call: TRBV20-1; j_call: TRBJ2-7; cdr3_aa: CSARETHEQYF
v_call: TRBV5-4; j_call: TRBJ2-6; cdr3_aa: CASSLFTTGLRANVLTF
v_call: TRBV2; j_call: TRBJ2-7; cdr3_aa: CASSEAPGGGTLLYEQYF
v_call: TRBV10-2; j_call: TRBJ2-2; cdr3_aa: CASTPPGLAGGANTGELFF
v_call: TRBV10-3; j_call: TRBJ2-7; cdr3_aa: CAISPVGTAYEQYF
v_call: TRBV28; j_call: TRBJ1-2; cdr3_aa: CASSSYDRRGFLSYGYTF
v_call: TRBV7-9; j_call: TRBJ2-5; cdr3_aa: CASSIQGLETQYF
v_call: TRBV9; j_call: TRBJ1-4; cdr3_aa: CASSVDRHPTEKLFF
v_call: TRBV28; j_call: TRBJ1-3; cdr3_aa: CASSYGTGGNTIYF
v_call: TRBV5-6; j_call: TRBJ1-2; cdr3_aa: CASRKDRGYGYTF
v_call: TRBV27; j_call: TRBJ2-7; cdr3_aa: CASSLWGEEYEQYF
v_call: TRBV4-2; j_call: TRBJ2-2; cdr3_aa: CASSHAGRLNTGELFF
v_call: TRBV7-9; j_call: TRBJ2-7; cdr3_aa: CASSRSQGLTYEQYF
v_call: TRBV28; j_call: TRBJ1-5; cdr3_aa: CASSDRNLPRNQPQHF
v_call: TRBV19; j_call: TRBJ2-7; cdr3_aa: CASSNVRGEQYF
v_call: TRBV7-3; j_call: TRBJ2-7; cdr3_aa: CASSFMAGEGEQYF
v_call: TRBV7-3; j_call: TRBJ2-1; cdr3_aa: CASSQQGTSYNEQFF
v_call: TRBV7-2; j_call: TRBJ2-7; cdr3_aa: CASSHRGGRTYEQYF
v_call: TRBV19; j_call: TRBJ2-1; cdr3_aa: CASSPMRGQPVNEQFF
v_call: TRBV14; j_call: TRBJ2-7; cdr3_aa: CASSQVRASNYEQYF
v_call: TRBV21-1; j_call: TRBJ2-5; cdr3_aa: CASSPLQTQYF
v_call: TRBV7-3; j_call: TRBJ2-1; cdr3_aa: CASSPGTSGYNEQFF
v_call: TRBV29-1; j_call: TRBJ2-4; cdr3_aa: CSVVGGLLAKNIQYF
v_call: TRBV7-9; j_call: TRBJ1-5; cdr3_aa: CASSLVTTGQGQPQHF
v_call: TRBV28; j_call: TRBJ2-7; cdr3_aa: CASEGTGTYEQYF
v_call: TRBV28; j_call: TRBJ2-7; cdr3_aa: CASFTSGRSYF
v_call: TRBV7-9; j_call: TRBJ2-5; cdr3_aa: CASSLPGQGRTQYF
v_call: TRBV6-1; j_call: TRBJ1-2; cdr3_aa: CASSEANFERSGNYGYTF
v_call: TRBV4-1; j_call: TRBJ2-7; cdr3_aa: CASSRRTSGSRNEQYF
v_call: TRBV29-1; j_call: TRBJ1-4; cdr3_aa: CSVEMPVGTGGRKLFF
v_call: TRBV27; j_call: TRBJ2-7; cdr3_aa: CASSLAGLKIYEQYF
v_call: TRBV7-2; j_call: TRBJ2-7; cdr3_aa: CASSRNYEQYF
v_call: TRBV6-5; j_call: TRBJ1-4; cdr3_aa: CASSYMGHGNEKLFF
v_call: TRBV5-1; j_call: TRBJ2-5; cdr3_aa: CASRELGGQETQYF
v_call: TRBV7-3; j_call: TRBJ2-2; cdr3_aa: CASSLGERNTGELFF
v_call: TRBV15; j_call: TRBJ2-7; cdr3_aa: CATSRDLNRPQGSYEQYF
v_call: TRBV7-9; j_call: TRBJ2-7; cdr3_aa: CASSPPRRDEQYF
v_call: TRBV15; j_call: TRBJ1-2; cdr3_aa: CATSRDRTASTGYGYTF
v_call: TRBV24-1; j_call: TRBJ2-3; cdr3_aa: CATSDSSRTDTDTQYF
v_call: TRBV18; j_call: TRBJ2-5; cdr3_aa: CASSPKGLRRYETQYF
v_call: TRBV19; j_call: TRBJ2-7; cdr3_aa: CASSINWGGETYEQYF
v_call: TRBV15; j_call: TRBJ2-5; cdr3_aa: CATSSGRSHVQETQYF
v_call: TRBV19; j_call: TRBJ2-5; cdr3_aa: CASSIGGTGGIETQYF
v_call: TRBV29-1; j_call: TRBJ2-7; cdr3_aa: CSVEVAGGPYEQYF